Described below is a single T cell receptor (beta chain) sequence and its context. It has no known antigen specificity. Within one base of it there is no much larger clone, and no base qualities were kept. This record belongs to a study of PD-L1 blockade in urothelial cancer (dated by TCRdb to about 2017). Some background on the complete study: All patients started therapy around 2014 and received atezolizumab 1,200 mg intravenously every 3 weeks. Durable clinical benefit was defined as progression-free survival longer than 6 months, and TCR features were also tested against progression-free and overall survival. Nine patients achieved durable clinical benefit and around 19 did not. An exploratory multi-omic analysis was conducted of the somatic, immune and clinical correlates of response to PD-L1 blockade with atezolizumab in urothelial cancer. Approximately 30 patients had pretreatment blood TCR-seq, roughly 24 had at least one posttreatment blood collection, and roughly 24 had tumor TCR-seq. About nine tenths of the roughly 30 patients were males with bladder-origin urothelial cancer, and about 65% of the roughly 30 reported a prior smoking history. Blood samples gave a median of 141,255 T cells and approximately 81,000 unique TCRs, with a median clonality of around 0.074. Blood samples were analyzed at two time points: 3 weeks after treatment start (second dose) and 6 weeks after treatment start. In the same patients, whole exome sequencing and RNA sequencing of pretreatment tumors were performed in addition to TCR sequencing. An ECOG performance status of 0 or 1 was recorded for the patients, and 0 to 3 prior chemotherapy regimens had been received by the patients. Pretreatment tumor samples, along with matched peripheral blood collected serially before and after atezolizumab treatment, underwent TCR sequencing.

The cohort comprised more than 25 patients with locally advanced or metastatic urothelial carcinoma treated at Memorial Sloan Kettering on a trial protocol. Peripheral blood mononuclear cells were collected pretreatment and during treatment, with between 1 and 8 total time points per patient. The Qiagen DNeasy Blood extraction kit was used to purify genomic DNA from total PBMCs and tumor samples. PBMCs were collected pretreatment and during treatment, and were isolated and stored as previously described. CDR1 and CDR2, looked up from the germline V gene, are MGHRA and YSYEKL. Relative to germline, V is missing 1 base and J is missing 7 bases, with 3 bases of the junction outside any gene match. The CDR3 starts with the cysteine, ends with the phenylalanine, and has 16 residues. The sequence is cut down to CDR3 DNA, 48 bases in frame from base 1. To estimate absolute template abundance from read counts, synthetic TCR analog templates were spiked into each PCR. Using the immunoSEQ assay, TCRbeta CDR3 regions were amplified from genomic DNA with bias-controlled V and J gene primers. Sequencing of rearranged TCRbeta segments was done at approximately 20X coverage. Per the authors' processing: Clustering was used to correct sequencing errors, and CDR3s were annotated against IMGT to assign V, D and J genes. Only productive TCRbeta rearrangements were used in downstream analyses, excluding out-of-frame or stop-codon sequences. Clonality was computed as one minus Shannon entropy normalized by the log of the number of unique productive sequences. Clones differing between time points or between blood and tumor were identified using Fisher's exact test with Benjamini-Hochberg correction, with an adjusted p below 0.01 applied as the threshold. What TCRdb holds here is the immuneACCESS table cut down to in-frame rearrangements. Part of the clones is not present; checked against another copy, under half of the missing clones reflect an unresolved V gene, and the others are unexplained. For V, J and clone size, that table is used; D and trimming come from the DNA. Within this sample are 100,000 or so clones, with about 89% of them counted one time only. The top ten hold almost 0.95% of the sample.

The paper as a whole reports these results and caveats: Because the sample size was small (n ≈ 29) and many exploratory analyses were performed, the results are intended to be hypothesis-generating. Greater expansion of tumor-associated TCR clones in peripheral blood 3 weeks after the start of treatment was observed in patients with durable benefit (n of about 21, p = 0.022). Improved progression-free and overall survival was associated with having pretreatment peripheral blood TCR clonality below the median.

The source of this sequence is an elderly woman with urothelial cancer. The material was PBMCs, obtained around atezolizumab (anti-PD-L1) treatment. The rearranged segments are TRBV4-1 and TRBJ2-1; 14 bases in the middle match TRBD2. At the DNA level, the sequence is TGCGCCAGCAGCCAAGGGACTAGCGGGAGGTTAAATGAGCAGTTCTTC. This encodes CASSQGTSGRLNEQFF.